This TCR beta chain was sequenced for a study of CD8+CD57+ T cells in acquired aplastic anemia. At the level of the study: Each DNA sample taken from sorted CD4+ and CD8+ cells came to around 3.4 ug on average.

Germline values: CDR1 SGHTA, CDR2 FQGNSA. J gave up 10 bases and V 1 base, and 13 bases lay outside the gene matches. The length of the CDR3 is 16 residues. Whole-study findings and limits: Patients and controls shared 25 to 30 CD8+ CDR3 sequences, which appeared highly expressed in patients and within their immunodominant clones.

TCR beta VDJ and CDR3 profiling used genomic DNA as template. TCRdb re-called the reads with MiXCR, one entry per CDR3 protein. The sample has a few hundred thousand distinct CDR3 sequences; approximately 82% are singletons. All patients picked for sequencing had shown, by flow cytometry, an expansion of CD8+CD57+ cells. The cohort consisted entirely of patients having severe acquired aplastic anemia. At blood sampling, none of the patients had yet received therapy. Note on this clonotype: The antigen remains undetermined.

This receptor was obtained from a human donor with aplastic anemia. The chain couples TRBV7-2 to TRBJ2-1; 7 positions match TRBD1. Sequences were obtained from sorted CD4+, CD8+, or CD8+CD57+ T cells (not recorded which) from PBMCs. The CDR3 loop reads CASSLDLTGNSEEQFF. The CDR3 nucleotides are TGTGCCAGCAGCTTAGATCTGACAGGGAACAGCGAAGAGCAGTTCTTC.